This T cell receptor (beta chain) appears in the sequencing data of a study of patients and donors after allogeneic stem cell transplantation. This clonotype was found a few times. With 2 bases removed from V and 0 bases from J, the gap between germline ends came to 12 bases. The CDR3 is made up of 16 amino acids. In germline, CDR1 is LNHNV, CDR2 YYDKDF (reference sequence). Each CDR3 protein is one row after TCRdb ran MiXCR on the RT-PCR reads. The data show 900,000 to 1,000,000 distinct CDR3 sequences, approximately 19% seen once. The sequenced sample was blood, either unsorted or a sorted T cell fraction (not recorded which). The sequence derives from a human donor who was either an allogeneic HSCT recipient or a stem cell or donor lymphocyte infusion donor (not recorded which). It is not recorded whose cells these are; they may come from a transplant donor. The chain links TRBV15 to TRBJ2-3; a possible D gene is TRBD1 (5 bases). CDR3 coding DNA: TGTGCCACCAGCAGACACATGGCAGGGAGCACAGATACGCAGTATTTT. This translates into CATSRHMAGSTDTQYF.